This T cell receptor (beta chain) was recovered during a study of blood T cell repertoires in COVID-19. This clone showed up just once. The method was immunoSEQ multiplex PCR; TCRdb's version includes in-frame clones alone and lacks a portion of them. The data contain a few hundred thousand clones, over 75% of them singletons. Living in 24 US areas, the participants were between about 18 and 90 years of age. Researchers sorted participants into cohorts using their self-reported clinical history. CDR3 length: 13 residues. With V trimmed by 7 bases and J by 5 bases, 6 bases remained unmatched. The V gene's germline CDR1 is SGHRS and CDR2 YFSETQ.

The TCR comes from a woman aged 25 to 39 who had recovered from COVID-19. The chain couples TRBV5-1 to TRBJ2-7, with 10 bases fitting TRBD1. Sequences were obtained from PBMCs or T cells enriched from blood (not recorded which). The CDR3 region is CASGGTGVDEQYF. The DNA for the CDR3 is TGCGCCAGCGGCGGGACAGGGGTCGACGAGCAGTACTTC.